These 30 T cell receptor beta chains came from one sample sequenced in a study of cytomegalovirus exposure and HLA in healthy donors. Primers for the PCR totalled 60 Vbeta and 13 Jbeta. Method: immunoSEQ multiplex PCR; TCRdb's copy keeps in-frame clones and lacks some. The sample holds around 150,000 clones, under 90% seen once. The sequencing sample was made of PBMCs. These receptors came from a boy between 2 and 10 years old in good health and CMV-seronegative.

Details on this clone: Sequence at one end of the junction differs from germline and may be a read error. CDR3 loop: CSSKLGAGVKDSGNTIYF. The DNA for the CDR3 is TGTTCCAGCAAGTTGGGGGCAGGGGTAAAGGACTCTGGAAACACCATATATTTT. The chain employs TRBV7-9 and TRBJ1-3, with a weak D call TRBD1 (6 bases). The germline CDR1 and CDR2 sequences are SEHNR and FQNEAQ (reference sequence). The CDR3 spans 18 residues.

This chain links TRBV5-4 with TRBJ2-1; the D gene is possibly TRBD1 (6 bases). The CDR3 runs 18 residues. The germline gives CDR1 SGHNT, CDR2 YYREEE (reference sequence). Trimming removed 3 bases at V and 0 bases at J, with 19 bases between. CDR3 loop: CASSSPGASPSSYNEQFF. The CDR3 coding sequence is TGTGCCAGCAGCTCGCCAGGGGCTAGCCCGAGCTCCTACAATGAGCAGTTCTTC.

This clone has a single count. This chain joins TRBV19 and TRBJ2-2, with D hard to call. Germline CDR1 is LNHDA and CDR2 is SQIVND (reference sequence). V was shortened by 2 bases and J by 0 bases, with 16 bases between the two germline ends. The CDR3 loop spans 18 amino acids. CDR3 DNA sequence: TGTGCCAGTAGTATAAGAGAGTTATCCTACGCGAACACCGGGGAGCTGTTTTTT. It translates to CASSIRELSYANTGELFF.

The CDR3 protein is CASSELQGARTQYF. CDR3 in DNA: TGTGCCAGCAGTGAATTGCAGGGGGCGAGGACCCAGTACTTC. The chain uses TRBV25-1 and TRBJ2-5; 8 bases agree with TRBD1. This CDR3 has 14 residues. Germline-derived CDR1 and CDR2 are MGHDK and SYGVNS. J gave up 7 bases and V 1 base, and 5 bases lay outside the gene matches.

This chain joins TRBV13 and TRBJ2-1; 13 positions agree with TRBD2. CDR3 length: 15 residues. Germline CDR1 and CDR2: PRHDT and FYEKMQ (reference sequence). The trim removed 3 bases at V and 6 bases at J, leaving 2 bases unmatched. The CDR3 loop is CASSFGTSGVNEQFF. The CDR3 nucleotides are TGTGCCAGCAGCTTTGGGACTAGCGGGGTCAATGAGCAGTTCTTC.

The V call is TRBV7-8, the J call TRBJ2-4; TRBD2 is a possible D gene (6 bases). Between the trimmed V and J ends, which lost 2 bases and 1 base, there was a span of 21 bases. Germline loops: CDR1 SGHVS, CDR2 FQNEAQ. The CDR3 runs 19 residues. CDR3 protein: CASSLRRLGGKGAKNIQYF. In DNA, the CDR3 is TGTGCCAGCAGCTTACGAAGGTTGGGGGGAAAAGGGGCCAAAAACATTCAGTACTTC.

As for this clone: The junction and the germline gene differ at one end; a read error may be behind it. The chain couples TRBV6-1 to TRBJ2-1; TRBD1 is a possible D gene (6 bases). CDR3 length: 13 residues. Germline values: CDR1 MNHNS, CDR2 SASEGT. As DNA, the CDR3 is TGTGTCAGCAGTGAAGTAAGGGGCAGGGGTGAGTTCTTC. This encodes CVSSEVRGRGEFF.

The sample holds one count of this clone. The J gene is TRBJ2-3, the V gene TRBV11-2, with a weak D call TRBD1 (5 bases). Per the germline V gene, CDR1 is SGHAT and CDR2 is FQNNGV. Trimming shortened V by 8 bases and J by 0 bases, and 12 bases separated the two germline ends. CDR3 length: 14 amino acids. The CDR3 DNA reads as TGTGCCAGCTCGCCTTCAGGGAGCACAGATACGCAGTATTTT. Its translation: CASSPSGSTDTQYF.

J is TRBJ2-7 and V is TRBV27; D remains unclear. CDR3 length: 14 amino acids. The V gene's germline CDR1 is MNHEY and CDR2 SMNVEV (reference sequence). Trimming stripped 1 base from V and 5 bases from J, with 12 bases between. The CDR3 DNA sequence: TGTGCCAGCAGTTTATTTTCTTCGTCGGACGAGCAGTACTTC. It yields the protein CASSLFSSSDEQYF.

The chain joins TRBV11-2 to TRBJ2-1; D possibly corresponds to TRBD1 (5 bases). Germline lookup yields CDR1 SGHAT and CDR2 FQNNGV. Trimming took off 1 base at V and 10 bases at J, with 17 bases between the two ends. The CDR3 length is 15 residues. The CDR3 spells CASSLVAGLRGEQFF. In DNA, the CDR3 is TGTGCCAGCAGCTTAGTGGCAGGGTTACGTGGAGAGCAGTTCTTC.

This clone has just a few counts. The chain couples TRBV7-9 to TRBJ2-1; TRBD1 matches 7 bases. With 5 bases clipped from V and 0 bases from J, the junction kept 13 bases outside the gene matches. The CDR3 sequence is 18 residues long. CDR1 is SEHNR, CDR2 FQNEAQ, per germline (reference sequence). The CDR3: CASSPQGTARASYNEQFF. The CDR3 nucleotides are TGTGCCAGCAGCCCGCAGGGGACAGCCCGGGCCTCCTACAATGAGCAGTTCTTC. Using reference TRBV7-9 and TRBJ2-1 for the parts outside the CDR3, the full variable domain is DTGVSQNPRHKITKRGQNVTFRCDPISEHNRLYWYRQTLGQGPEFLTYFQNEAQLEKSRLLSDRFSAERPKGSFSTLEIQRTEQGDSAMYLCASSPQGTARASYNEQFFGPGTRLTVL.

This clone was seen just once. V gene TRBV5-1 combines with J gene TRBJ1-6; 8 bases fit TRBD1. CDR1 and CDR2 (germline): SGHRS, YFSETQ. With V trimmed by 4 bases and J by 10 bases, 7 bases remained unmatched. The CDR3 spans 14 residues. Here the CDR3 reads CASSPGQGNSPLHF. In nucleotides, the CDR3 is TGCGCCAGCAGCCCCGGACAGGGAAACTCACCCCTCCACTTT.

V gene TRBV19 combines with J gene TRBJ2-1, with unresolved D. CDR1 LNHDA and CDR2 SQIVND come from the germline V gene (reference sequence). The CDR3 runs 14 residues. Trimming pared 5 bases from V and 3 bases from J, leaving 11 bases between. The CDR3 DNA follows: TGTGCCAGTAGTCCCCCCGTTTACTACAATGAGCAGTTCTTC. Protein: CASSPPVYYNEQFF. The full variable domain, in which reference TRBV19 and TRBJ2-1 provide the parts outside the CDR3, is DGGITQSPKYLFRKEGQNVTLSCEQNLNHDAMYWYRQDPGQGLRLIYYSQIVNDFQKGDIAEGYSVSREKKESFPLTVTSAQKNPTAFYLCASSPPVYYNEQFFGPGTRLTVL.

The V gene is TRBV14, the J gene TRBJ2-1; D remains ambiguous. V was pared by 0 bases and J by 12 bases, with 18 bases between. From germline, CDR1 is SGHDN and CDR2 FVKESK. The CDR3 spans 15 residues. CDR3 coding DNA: TGTGCCAGCAGCCAAGACTACTCACTGTTTAACGGGCAGTTCTTC. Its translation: CASSQDYSLFNGQFF.

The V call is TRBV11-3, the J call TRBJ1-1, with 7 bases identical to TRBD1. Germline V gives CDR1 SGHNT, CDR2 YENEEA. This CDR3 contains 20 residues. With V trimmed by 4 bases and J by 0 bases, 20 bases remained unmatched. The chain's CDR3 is CASSSRSQTGHKGMNTEAFF. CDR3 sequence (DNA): TGTGCCAGCAGCTCACGCTCCCAGACAGGGCACAAAGGAATGAACACTGAAGCTTTCTTT.

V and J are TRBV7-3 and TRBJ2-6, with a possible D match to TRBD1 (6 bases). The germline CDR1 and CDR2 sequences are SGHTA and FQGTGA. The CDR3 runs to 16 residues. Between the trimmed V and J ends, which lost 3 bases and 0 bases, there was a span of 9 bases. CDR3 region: CASSFGTTSGANVLTF. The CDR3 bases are TGTGCCAGCAGCTTCGGGACAACCTCTGGGGCCAACGTCCTGACTTTC.

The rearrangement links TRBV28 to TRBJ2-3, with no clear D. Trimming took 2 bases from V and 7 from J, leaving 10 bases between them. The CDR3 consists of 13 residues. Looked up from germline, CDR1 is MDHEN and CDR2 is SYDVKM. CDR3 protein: CASSLARPYTQYF. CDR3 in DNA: TGTGCCAGCAGTTTAGCTAGGCCGTATACGCAGTATTTT.

The CDR3 DNA is TGCGCCAGCAGCGCAGGACAGGGTGTTGAAGCTTTCTTT. This codes for CASSAGQGVEAFF. The rearrangement uses TRBV5-1 and TRBJ1-1; 8 positions match TRBD1. J lost 7 bases, V lost 4 bases, and 6 bases had no gene match. Germline V gives CDR1 SGHRS, CDR2 YFSETQ. The CDR3 is 13 residues long.

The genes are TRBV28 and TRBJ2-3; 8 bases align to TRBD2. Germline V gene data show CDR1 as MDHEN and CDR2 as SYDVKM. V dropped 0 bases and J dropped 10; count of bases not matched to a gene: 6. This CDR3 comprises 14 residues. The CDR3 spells CASSLWVAGNSQYF. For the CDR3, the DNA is TGTGCCAGCAGTTTATGGGTAGCGGGAAATTCGCAGTATTTT. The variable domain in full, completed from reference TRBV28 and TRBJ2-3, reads DVKVTQSSRYLVKRTGEKVFLECVQDMDHENMFWYRQDPGLGLRLIYFSYDVKMKEKGDIPEGYSVSREKKERFSLILESASTNQTSMYLCASSLWVAGNSQYFGPGTRLTVL.

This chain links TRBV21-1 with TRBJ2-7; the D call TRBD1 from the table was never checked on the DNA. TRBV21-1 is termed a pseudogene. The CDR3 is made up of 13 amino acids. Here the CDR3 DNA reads TGTGCCAGCAGCACCCAACAGGGGTACGAGCAGTACTTC. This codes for CASSTQQGYEQYF.

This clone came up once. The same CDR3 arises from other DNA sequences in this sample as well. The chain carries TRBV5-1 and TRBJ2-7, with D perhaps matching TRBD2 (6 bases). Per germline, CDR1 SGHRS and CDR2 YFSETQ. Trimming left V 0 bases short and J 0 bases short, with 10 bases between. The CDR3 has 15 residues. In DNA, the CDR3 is TGCGCCAGCAGCTTGGGGCGGGGATCCTCCTACGAGCAGTACTTC. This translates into CASSLGRGSSYEQYF.

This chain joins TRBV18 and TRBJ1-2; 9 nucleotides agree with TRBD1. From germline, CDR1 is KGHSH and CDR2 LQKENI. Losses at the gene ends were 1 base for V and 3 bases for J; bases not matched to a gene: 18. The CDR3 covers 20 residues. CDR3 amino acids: CASSPRGRTGAPSVYYGYTF. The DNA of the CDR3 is TGTGCCAGCTCACCACGGGGCAGGACAGGGGCCCCTTCCGTTTACTATGGCTACACCTTC.

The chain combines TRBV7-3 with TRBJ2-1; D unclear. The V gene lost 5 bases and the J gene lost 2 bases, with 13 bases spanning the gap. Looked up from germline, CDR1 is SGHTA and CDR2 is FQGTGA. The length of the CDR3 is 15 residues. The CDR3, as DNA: TGTGCCAGCAGCCAAACTTCTTCACCCTACAATGAGCAGTTCTTC. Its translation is CASSQTSSPYNEQFF.

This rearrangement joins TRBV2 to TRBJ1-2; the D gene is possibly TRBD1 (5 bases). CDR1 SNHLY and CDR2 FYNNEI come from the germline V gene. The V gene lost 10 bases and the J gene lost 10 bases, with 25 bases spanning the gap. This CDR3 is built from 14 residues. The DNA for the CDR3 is TGTGCCACCATCCACGGCCGGGGGGGTGGCGTCTACACCTTC. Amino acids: CATIHGRGGGVYTF.

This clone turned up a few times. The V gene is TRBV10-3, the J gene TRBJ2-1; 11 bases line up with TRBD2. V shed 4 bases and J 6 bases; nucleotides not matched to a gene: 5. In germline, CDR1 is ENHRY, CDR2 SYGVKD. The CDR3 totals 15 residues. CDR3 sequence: CAISVQTSGANEQFF. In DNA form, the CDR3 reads TGTGCCATCAGTGTACAGACTAGCGGGGCCAATGAGCAGTTCTTC.

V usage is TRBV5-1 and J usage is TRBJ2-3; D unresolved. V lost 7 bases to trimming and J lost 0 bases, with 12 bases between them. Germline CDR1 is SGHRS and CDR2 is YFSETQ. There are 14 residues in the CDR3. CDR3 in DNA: TGCGCCAGCTATACCGCGCCTAGCACAGATACGCAGTATTTT. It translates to CASYTAPSTDTQYF.

The CDR3 DNA follows: TGCAGCGTTGCCAAGACAGGGGACTACGAGCAGTACTTC. Its protein is CSVAKTGDYEQYF. This sequence joins TRBV29-1 and TRBJ2-7; 8 bases line up with TRBD1. V was clipped by 4 bases and J by 3 bases; unmatched bases: 5. The CDR3 runs to 13 residues. Germline CDR1 SQVTM, CDR2 ANQGSEA.

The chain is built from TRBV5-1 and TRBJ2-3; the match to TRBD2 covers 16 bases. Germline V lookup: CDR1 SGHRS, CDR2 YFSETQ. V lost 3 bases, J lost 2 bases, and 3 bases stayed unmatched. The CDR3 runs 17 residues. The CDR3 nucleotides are TGCGCCAGCAGCTCCGGGACTAGCGGGGGGGCCACAGATACGCAGTATTTT. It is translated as CASSSGTSGGATDTQYF.

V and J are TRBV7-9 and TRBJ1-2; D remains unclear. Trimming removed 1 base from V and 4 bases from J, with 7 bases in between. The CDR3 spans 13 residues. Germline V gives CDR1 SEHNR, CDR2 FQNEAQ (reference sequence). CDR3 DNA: TGTGCCAGCAGCTTAGGTACAGCCTATGGCTACACCTTC. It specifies CASSLGTAYGYTF.

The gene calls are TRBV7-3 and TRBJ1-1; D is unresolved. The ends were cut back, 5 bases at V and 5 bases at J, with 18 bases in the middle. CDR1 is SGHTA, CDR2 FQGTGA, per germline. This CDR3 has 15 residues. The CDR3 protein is CASSAAGFSGTEAFF. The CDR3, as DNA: TGTGCCAGCAGCGCCGCGGGGTTTTCGGGTACTGAAGCTTTCTTT.